Here is one TCR beta chain with its context. Its antigen is not known. V dropped 4 bases and J dropped 4; count of bases not matched to a gene: 7. CDR1 is SGHTA and CDR2 is FQGNSA in the germline V gene. CDR3 length: 16 amino acids. Incorporated into the TCR beta cDNA libraries were unique molecular identifiers, which served to reduce PCR and sequencing biases. TCRdb used MiXCR to reprocess the PCR reads, holding one entry per CDR3 protein. This table holds 650,000 to 850,000 distinct CDR3 sequences, 35% to 55% found once. This sample stems from a study of post-analysis software for immune sequencing data. General study results and limits: Samples made in the same batch grouped tightly together by F measure. The study found significantly lower normalized Chao1 diversity in multiple sclerosis patients than in controls. Compared with controls, patients had more of roughly five TRBV segments, including TRBV5-6, TRBV5-1 and TRBV20-1.

This receptor was taken from a girl aged 10-17 years with multiple sclerosis. The chain links TRBV7-2 to TRBJ1-2, with 12 positions matching TRBD1. Sequencing was done on a sample of blood. CDR3 residues: CASSSGGTGGRYGYTF. DNA of the CDR3: TGTGCCAGCAGCTCGGGGGGGACAGGGGGCCGCTATGGCTACACCTTC. The full variable domain, with the rest looked up from reference TRBV7-2 and TRBJ1-2, is GAGVSQSPSNKVTEKGKDVELRCDPISGHTALYWYRQSLGQGLEFLIYFQGNSAPDKSGLPSDRFSAERTGGSVSTLTIQRTQQEDSAVYLCASSSGGTGGRYGYTFGSGTRLTVV.